This T cell receptor (beta chain) was identified during a study of T cells in Graves' hyperthyroidism and ophthalmopathy. Study-level results: Blood also contained most expanded thyroid clonotypes above 0.001.

V was clipped by 1 base and J by 3 bases, with 10 bases between them. This CDR3 is 14 amino acids long. From germline, CDR1 is MGHRA and CDR2 YSYEKL. Amplified regions were TCR beta CDR3 sequences from RNA transcripts. Primed by the HTBI set, a first-round RT-PCR was run on the TCR CDR3. In TCRdb, the multiplex PCR reads were re-called with MiXCR into one record per CDR3 protein. The sample lists approximately 520,000 distinct CDR3 sequences; more than 20% were seen once. As regards this clonotype: What it binds is unknown.

This chain connects TRBV4-1 to TRBJ2-7, with D possibly TRBD1 on 6 matching bases. The receptor comes from a man aged 18 to 35 with Graves' hyperthyroidism. The sample was blood. CDR3 residues: CASSQGTGYYEQYF. CDR3 sequence (DNA): TGCGCCAGCAGCCAAGGTACAGGGTACTACGAGCAGTACTTC.